Listed here is a single TCR beta chain. Antigen: not known. Sequence at one end of the junction differs from germline and may be a read error. CDR1 SGHRS and CDR2 YFSETQ come from the germline V gene. The CDR3 is 15 residues long. The record originates from a study of response to subunit inactivated influenza vaccine. Study results and caveats: T cells newly recruited by each seasonal influenza vaccination are few, the authors suggested.

TCRdb processed the RT-PCR reads anew with MiXCR; each CDR3 protein has one entry. The sample includes over 800,000 distinct CDR3 sequences, 20% to 25% of them seen just once. This chain joins TRBV5-1 and TRBJ2-5; 7 nucleotides agree with TRBD2. The receptor was isolated from a man in his fifties or sixties who received an inactivated influenza vaccine. The sequencing here drew on PBMCs from blood, taken 4 to 6 days after vaccination. DNA for the CDR3: TGCGCCAGCAGCTTGAGCGGGGCCCCGGGAGAGAACCAGTACTTC. It translates to CASSLSGAPGENQYF.